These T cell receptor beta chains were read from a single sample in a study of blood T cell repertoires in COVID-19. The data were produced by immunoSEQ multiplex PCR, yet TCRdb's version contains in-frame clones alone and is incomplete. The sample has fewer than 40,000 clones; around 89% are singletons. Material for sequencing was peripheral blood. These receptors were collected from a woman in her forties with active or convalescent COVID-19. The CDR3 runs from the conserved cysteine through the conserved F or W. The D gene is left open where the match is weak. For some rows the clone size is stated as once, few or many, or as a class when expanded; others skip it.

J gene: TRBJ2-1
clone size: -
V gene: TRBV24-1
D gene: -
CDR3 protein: CATSDFPTGKGEQFF
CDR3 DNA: TGTGCCACCAGTGATTTTCCCACAGGAAAGGGGGAGCAGTTCTTC

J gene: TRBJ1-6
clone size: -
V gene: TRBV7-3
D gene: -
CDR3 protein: CASSTDGGSPLHF
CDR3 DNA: TGTGCCAGCAGCACCGACGGAGGTTCACCCCTCCACTTT

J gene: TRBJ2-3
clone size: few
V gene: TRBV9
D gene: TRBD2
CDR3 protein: CASSFSGGAPSTDTQYF
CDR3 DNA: TGTGCCAGCAGCTTTAGCGGGGGGGCCCCGAGCACAGATACGCAGTATTTT

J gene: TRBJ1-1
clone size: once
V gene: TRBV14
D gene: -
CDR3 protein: CASSLRDTYTEAFF
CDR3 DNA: TGTGCCAGCAGCCTCCGGGACACCTACACTGAAGCTTTCTTT

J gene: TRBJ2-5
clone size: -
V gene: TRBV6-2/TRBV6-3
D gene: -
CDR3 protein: CASSSPSARETQYF
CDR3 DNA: TGTGCCAGCAGTTCCCCCTCCGCCAGGGAGACCCAGTACTTC

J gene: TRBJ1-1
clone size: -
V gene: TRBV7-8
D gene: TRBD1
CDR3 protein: CASRDRGAAEAFF
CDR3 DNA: TGTGCCAGCCGCGACAGGGGAGCGGCTGAAGCTTTCTTT

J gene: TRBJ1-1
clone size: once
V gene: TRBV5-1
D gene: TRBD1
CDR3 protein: CASSSSTGVRTEAFF
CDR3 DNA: TGCGCCAGCAGCTCATCCACAGGGGTCAGGACTGAAGCTTTCTTT

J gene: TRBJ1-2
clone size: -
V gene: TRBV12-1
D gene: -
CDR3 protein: CATLRTGVRFNYGYTF
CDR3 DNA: TGTGCCACCCTAAGAACAGGGGTCAGATTTAACTATGGCTACACCTTC

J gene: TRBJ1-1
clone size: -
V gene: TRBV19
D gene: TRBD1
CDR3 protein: CASTRDTGGEAFF
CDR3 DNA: TGTGCCAGTACTCGGGATACAGGGGGGGAGGCTTTCTTT

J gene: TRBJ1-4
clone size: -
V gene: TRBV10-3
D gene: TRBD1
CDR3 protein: CAIGQGADNEKLFF
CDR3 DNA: TGTGCCATCGGACAGGGAGCGGATAATGAAAAACTGTTTTTT

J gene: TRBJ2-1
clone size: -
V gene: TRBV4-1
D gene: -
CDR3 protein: CASKGGRNEQFF
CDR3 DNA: TGCGCCAGCAAGGGGGGGCGGAATGAGCAGTTCTTC

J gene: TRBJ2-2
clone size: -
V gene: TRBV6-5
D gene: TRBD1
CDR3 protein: CASAKDRASTGELFF
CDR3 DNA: TGTGCCAGCGCTAAGGACAGGGCGAGCACCGGGGAGCTGTTTTTT

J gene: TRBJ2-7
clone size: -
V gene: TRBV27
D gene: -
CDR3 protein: CASSGGIYEQYF
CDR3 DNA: TGTGCCAGCAGTGGGGGGATCTACGAGCAGTACTTC

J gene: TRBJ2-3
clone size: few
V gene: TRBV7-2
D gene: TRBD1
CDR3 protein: CASSLAPQGADTQYF
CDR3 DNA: TGTGCCAGCAGCTTAGCGCCGCAGGGGGCAGATACGCAGTATTTT

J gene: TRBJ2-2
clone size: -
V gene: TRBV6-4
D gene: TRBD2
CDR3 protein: CASEGLAGVRELFF
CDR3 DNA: TGTGCCAGCGAGGGTCTAGCGGGAGTCCGGGAGCTGTTTTTT

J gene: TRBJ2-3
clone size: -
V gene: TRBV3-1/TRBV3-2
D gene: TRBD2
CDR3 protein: CASSRSPGLAFDTQYF
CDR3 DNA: TGTGCCAGCAGCCGATCCCCGGGACTAGCATTCGATACGCAGTATTTT

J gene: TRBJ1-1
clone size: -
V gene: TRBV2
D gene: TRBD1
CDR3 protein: CASSVNRGAIAEAFF
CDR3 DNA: TGTGCCAGCAGTGTAAACAGGGGGGCAATAGCTGAAGCTTTCTTT

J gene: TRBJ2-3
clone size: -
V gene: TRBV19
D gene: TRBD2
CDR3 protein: CASRRLAGWTDTQYF
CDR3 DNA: TGTGCCAGTAGAAGACTAGCGGGATGGACAGATACGCAGTATTTT

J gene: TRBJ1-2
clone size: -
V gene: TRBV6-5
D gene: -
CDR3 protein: CASTDVGNYRGYTF
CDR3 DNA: TGTGCCAGCACCGACGTCGGAAACTATCGGGGCTACACCTTC

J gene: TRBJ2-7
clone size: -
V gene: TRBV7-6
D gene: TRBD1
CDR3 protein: CASSPGTGASSYEQYF
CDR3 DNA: TGTGCCAGCAGCCCAGGCACAGGGGCCTCTTCCTACGAGCAGTACTTC

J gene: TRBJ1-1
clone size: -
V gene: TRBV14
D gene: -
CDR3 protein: CASSLTRGQPNTEAFF
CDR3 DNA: TGTGCCAGCAGCCTTACTAGAGGACAGCCGAACACTGAAGCTTTCTTT

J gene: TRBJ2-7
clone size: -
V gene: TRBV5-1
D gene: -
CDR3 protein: CASSLAGALGQYF
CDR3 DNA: TGCGCCAGCAGCTTGGCAGGGGCCCTGGGGCAGTACTTC

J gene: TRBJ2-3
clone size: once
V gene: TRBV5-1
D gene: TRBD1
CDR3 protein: CASSLQWDRYTDTQYF
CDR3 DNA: TGCGCCAGCAGCTTGCAGTGGGACAGGTACACAGATACGCAGTATTTT

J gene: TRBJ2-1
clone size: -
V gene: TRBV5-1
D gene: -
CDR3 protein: CASVPPGREFNNNEQFF
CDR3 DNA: TGCGCCAGCGTTCCTCCGGGTCGCGAATTTAACAACAATGAGCAGTTCTTC

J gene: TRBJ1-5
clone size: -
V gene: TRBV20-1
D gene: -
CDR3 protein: CSASDPINQPQHF
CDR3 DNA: TGCAGTGCAAGTGACCCAATCAATCAGCCCCAGCATTTT

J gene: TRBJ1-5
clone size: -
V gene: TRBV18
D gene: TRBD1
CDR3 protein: CASSPTGGPYNQPQHF
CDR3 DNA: TGTGCCAGCTCACCGACAGGGGGCCCCTACAATCAGCCCCAGCATTTT

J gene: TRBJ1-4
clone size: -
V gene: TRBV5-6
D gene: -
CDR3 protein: CASIVGGAGEKLFF
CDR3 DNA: TGTGCCAGCATCGTAGGAGGGGCGGGTGAAAAACTGTTTTTT

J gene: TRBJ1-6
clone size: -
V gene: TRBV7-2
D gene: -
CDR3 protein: CASSPTRASGNSPLHF
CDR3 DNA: TGTGCCAGCAGCCCCACTAGGGCAAGCGGTAATTCACCCCTCCACTTT

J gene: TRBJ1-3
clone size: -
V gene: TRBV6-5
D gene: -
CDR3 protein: CASSYGGASGNTIYF
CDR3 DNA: TGTGCCAGCAGTTACGGAGGAGCCTCTGGAAACACCATATATTTT

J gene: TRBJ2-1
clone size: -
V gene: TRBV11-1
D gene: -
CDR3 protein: CASSLEIDFINEQFF
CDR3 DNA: TGTGCCAGCAGCTTAGAAATAGATTTTATTAATGAGCAGTTCTTC

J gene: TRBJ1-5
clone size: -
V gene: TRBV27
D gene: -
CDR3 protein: CASSPWQYSNQPQHF
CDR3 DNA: TGTGCCAGCAGTCCCTGGCAGTATAGCAATCAGCCCCAGCATTTT

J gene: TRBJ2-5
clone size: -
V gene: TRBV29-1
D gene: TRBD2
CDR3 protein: CSVGRGGGAETQYF
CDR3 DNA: TGCAGCGTTGGTAGAGGCGGGGGGGCCGAGACCCAGTACTTC

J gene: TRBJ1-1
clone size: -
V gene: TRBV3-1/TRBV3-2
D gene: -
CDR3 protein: CASSQVGSVNTEAFF
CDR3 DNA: TGTGCCAGCAGCCAAGTCGGGTCCGTGAACACTGAAGCTTTCTTT

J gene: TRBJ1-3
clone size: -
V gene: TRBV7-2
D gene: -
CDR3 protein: CASSSQGNTIYF
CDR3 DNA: TGTGCCAGCAGCTCCCAAGGAAACACCATATATTTT